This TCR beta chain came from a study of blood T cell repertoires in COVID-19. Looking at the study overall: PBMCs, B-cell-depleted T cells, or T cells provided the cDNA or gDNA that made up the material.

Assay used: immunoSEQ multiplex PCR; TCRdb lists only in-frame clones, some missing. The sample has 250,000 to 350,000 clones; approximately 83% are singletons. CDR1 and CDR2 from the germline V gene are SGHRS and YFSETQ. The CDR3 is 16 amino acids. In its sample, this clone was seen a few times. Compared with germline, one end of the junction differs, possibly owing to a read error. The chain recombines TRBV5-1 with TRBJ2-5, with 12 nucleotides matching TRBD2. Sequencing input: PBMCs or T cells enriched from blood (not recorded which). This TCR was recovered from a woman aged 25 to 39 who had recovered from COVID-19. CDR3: CASSLGLAGGQGTQYF. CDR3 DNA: TGCGCCAGCAGCTTGGGCCTAGCGGGGGGGCAAGGGACCCAGTACTTC.